These 30 T cell receptor beta chains share one sample of origin, sequenced in a study of shared clonotypes between healthy human individuals. Some clones are missing from TCRdb's copy, which holds only in-frame ones; the method was immunoSEQ multiplex PCR. The profile shows 2.5 million or so clones, just over 90% of them singletons. The sample taken for sequencing was naive CD4+ T cells sorted from blood. Subset meaning: CD45RA+ positively selected. These receptors all stem from a man aged 18 to 29 in good health.

The chain uses TRBV5-1 and TRBJ2-7; unclear D gene. Germline lookup yields CDR1 SGHRS and CDR2 YFSETQ. The CDR3 covers 17 residues. Between the trimmed V and J ends, which lost 0 bases and 0 bases, there was a span of 16 bases. CDR3 in amino acids: CASSLVSPPLASYEQYF. The CDR3 DNA reads TGCGCCAGCAGCTTGGTTAGTCCACCCTTAGCCTCCTACGAGCAGTACTTC.

The rearrangement links TRBV10-3 to TRBJ2-1; D could derive from TRBD1 or TRBD2 (6 bases each). This CDR3 region has 12 residues. Germline lookup yields CDR1 ENHRY and CDR2 SYGVKD. Trimming pared 5 bases from V and 6 bases from J, leaving 8 bases between. CDR3 coding DNA: TGTGCCATCAGTCCGGGGGCCAATGAGCAGTTCTTC. Amino acid sequence: CAISPGANEQFF.

The V and J genes are TRBV4-3 and TRBJ2-3; 10 bases match TRBD2. Germline CDR1 LGHNA, CDR2 YSLEER. J was trimmed by 5 bases and V by 3 bases; bases with no gene match: 8. The CDR3 is made up of 16 amino acids. The CDR3 DNA reads as TGCGCCAGCAGCCAGGGGCTAGCGGGAGTGATAGATACGCAGTATTTT. Its translation: CASSQGLAGVIDTQYF.

The chain is built from TRBV25-1 and TRBJ2-1, with 11 positions matching TRBD2. This CDR3 is built from 15 residues. V shed 3 bases and J 5 bases; nucleotides not matched to a gene: 3. The germline V gene has CDR1 MGHDK and CDR2 SYGVNS. The CDR3 loop reads CASSETGLADNEQFF. In DNA form, the CDR3 reads TGTGCCAGCAGTGAGACGGGACTAGCGGACAATGAGCAGTTCTTC.

V gene TRBV5-6 combines with J gene TRBJ1-3; unclear D gene. Deletions cut 1 base from V and 0 bases from J, with 5 bases between. The germline V gene has CDR1 SGHDT and CDR2 YYEEEE. CDR3 length: 14 residues. CDR3: CASSLTSSGNTIYF. The DNA for the CDR3 is TGTGCCAGCAGCTTGACTAGCTCTGGAAACACCATATATTTT. Combining the CDR3 with reference TRBV5-6 and TRBJ1-3 gives the whole variable domain DAGVTQSPTHLIKTRGQQVTLRCSPKSGHDTVSWYQQALGQGPQFIFQYYEEEERQRGNFPDRFSGHQFPNYSSELNVNALLLGDSALYLCASSLTSSGNTIYFGEGSWLTVV.

The J gene is TRBJ1-4, the V gene TRBV18; D not certain. This CDR3 contains 15 residues. The V and J ends lost 3 bases and 3 bases respectively, with 11 bases between them. Germline V gene lookup returns CDR1 KGHSH and CDR2 LQKENI. This chain's CDR3 is CASSPDRWSNEKLFF. The CDR3, as DNA: TGTGCCAGCTCACCCGATCGGTGGTCTAATGAAAAACTGTTTTTT. Looking up the rest from reference TRBV18 and TRBJ1-4 gives the full variable domain: NAGVMQNPRHLVRRRGQEARLRCSPMKGHSHVYWYRQLPEEGLKFMVYLQKENIIDESGMPKERFSAEFPKEGPSILRIQQVVRGDSAAYFCASSPDRWSNEKLFFGSGTQLSVL.

The chain is built from TRBV2 and TRBJ2-5; D might be TRBD1 (6 bases). In germline, CDR1 is SNHLY, CDR2 FYNNEI. This CDR3 is 14 amino acids long. Trimming took 7 bases from V and 4 from J, leaving 16 bases between them. The CDR3 loop is CASTSGQGLETQYF. The CDR3 region has the DNA TGTGCCAGCACCTCGGGGCAGGGGCTAGAGACCCAGTACTTC. The full variable domain, in which reference TRBV2 and TRBJ2-5 provide the parts outside the CDR3, is EPEVTQTPSHQVTQMGQEVILRCVPISNHLYFYWYRQILGQKVEFLVSFYNNEISEKSEIFDDQFSVERPDGSNFTLKIRSTKLEDSAMYFCASTSGQGLETQYFGPGTRLLVL.

This rearrangement joins TRBV30 to TRBJ1-2; D unresolved. With 2 bases removed from V and 1 base from J, the gap between germline ends came to 8 bases. Germline assignment: CDR1 GTSNPN and CDR2 SVGIG (reference sequence). CDR3 length: 13 amino acids. The CDR3 here is CAWSPVFNYGYTF. Written as DNA, the CDR3 is TGTGCCTGGAGTCCAGTTTTTAACTATGGCTACACCTTC.

Details on this clone: Other DNA variants within this sample encode the same CDR3. The chain recombines TRBV11-1 with TRBJ2-5; D gene unclear. The V end lost 5 bases, the J end lost 1 base, and 8 bases lay between the germline ends. CDR3 length: 13 amino acids. Germline CDR1 SGHAT, CDR2 FQDESV (reference sequence). Written as DNA, the CDR3 is TGTGCCAGCAGCCTGGGCCTCCAAGAGACCCAGTACTTC. Amino acid sequence: CASSLGLQETQYF.

V usage is TRBV18 and J usage is TRBJ2-7; D unclear. The CDR3 is made up of 14 amino acids. Trimming took 2 bases from V and 3 from J, leaving 11 bases between them. Germline CDR1 KGHSH, CDR2 LQKENI. CDR3 nucleotide sequence: TGTGCCAGCTCACCAGGATCGTCCCTCTACGAGCAGTACTTC. Protein sequence: CASSPGSSLYEQYF.

CDR3 sequence (DNA): TGTGCCAGCAACGACATCAAGACTAGCGGGGCGGGGGTCCCAGATACGCAGTATTTT. This sequence encodes CASNDIKTSGAGVPDTQYF. The chain recombines TRBV7-8 with TRBJ2-3; 11 bases line up with TRBD2. Per germline, CDR1 SGHVS and CDR2 FQNEAQ. This CDR3 spans 19 amino acids. V gave up 7 bases and J gave up 4 bases; unmatched junction bases: 19.

J is TRBJ1-5 and V is TRBV6-8; tentatively, D is TRBD1 (6 bases). Germline-derived CDR1 and CDR2 are MNHGY and SAAAGT. Trimming took 1 base from V and 4 from J, leaving 11 bases between them. CDR3 size: 15 residues. This CDR3 reads CASSYYLTGNQPQHF. The CDR3 region has the DNA TGTGCCAGCAGTTACTACCTAACAGGGAATCAGCCCCAGCATTTT.

In regard to this clone: Other DNA sequences in this specimen translate into the identical CDR3. The CDR3 coding sequence is TGTGCCAGCAGCCTCGGGAGCTCCTACGAGCAGTACTTC. This sequence encodes CASSLGSSYEQYF. The J gene is TRBJ2-7, the V gene TRBV5-6, with D possibly being TRBD2 (6 bases). CDR1 and CDR2 from the germline V gene are SGHDT and YYEEEE. Trimming took off 4 bases at V and 0 bases at J, with 8 bases between the two ends. The length of the CDR3 is 13 residues.

The chain uses TRBV9 and TRBJ1-4; D unclear. CDR1 and CDR2 from the germline V gene are SGDLS and YYNGEE. The CDR3 runs 14 residues. Trimming shortened V by 3 bases and J by 7 bases, and 13 bases separated the two germline ends. Here the CDR3 reads CASSGGSFSEKLFF. The CDR3 nucleotides are TGTGCCAGCAGCGGCGGGAGTTTTAGTGAAAAACTGTTTTTT.

As concerns this clone: The same CDR3 can be traced to other DNA sequences in this sample. The genes are TRBV9 and TRBJ2-5; TRBD2 matches at 10 bases. Germline CDR1 reads SGDLS; CDR2 reads YYNGEE. The CDR3 totals 16 residues. V gave up 0 bases and J gave up 1 base; unmatched junction bases: 3. The DNA of the CDR3 is TGTGCCAGCAGCGTAGGCATAGCGGGGGGCCAAGAGACCCAGTACTTC. Translating gives CASSVGIAGGQETQYF.

The V gene is TRBV5-8, the J gene TRBJ2-1, with TRBD2 as a possible D gene (11 bases). CDR1 is SGHTS, CDR2 YDEGEE, per germline. V was cut by 2 bases and J by 10 bases, with 34 bases left in between. The CDR3 extends over 20 amino acids. In DNA form, the CDR3 reads TGTGCCAGCAGCTTCCGGGGGACAGGGGCCGGGGTAGCGGGAGGGCCCGAGCAGTTCTTC. It yields the protein CASSFRGTGAGVAGGPEQFF.

This clone was counted only a few times. The genes are TRBV7-9 and TRBJ2-7; no reliable D call. This CDR3 comprises 13 residues. Looked up from germline, CDR1 is SEHNR and CDR2 is FQNEAQ (reference sequence). Trimming cost V 1 base and J 6 bases, with 10 bases left between them. CDR3 in amino acids: CASSLDSAGEQYF. The CDR3, as DNA: TGTGCCAGCAGCTTAGATTCGGCAGGCGAGCAGTACTTC.

The chain has TRBV27 and TRBJ1-6; D may be TRBD1 (5 bases). Germline V gene lookup returns CDR1 MNHEY and CDR2 SMNVEV (reference sequence). V was pared by 8 bases and J by 8 bases, with 34 bases between. The CDR3 length is 20 residues. This chain's CDR3 is CASGKHPGERPQRGDSPLHF. The CDR3 coding sequence is TGTGCCAGCGGGAAACATCCGGGCGAAAGGCCCCAGAGAGGGGATTCACCCCTCCACTTT.

The chain couples TRBV5-4 to TRBJ1-2; a weak D match, TRBD1 (5 bases). CDR1 and CDR2 from the germline V gene are SGHNT and YYREEE (reference sequence). CDR3 length: 17 amino acids. The V and J ends lost 0 bases and 10 bases respectively, with 25 bases between them. CDR3 coding DNA: TGTGCCAGCAGCTTGGACCCTATTACCGGGGCCGGTGAATTCTACACCTTC. Translation gives CASSLDPITGAGEFYTF.

The V call is TRBV5-8, the J call TRBJ2-1; 9 nucleotides line up with TRBD1. Germline-derived CDR1 and CDR2 are SGHTS and YDEGEE. The length of the CDR3 is 17 residues. The junction had 12 bases not matched to a gene; V was cut back by 4 bases and J by 4 bases. In DNA form, the CDR3 reads TGTGCCAGCAGCCCTCAGACCGGGACAGGGATGTACAATGAGCAGTTCTTC. Amino acids: CASSPQTGTGMYNEQFF.

This clone was seen only once. The CDR3 DNA reads as TGTGCCAGCAGTTCACAGGGATACGAGAACTATGGCTACACCTTC. It yields the protein CASSSQGYENYGYTF. V and J are TRBV6-6 and TRBJ1-2; maybe TRBD1 (6 bases). There are 15 residues in the CDR3. In germline, CDR1 is MNHNY, CDR2 SVGAGI (reference sequence). Trimming took 4 bases from V and 2 from J, leaving 14 bases between them.

The gene calls are TRBV6-6 and TRBJ2-3, with 7 bases identical to TRBD2. Per germline, CDR1 MNHNY and CDR2 SVGAGI (reference sequence). J was trimmed by 1 base and V by 2 bases; bases with no gene match: 0. This CDR3 is built from 14 residues. CDR3 region: CASSYTSGTDTQYF. The CDR3 DNA is TGTGCCAGCAGTTACACTAGCGGCACAGATACGCAGTATTTT.

The chain links TRBV2 to TRBJ2-1; TRBD2 is a possible D gene (6 bases). Trimming cost V 6 bases and J 9 bases, with 18 bases left between them. The CDR3 length is 14 residues. From germline, CDR1 is SNHLY and CDR2 FYNNEI. The CDR3 DNA follows: TGTGCCAGCAGGCGGGGAGCGTCGCTGGGTGAGCAGTTCTTC. Translating it yields CASRRGASLGEQFF.

V usage is TRBV10-3 and J usage is TRBJ1-1, with D possibly TRBD1 on 5 matching bases. Deletions cut 8 bases from V and 5 bases from J, with 15 bases between. Germline CDR1 ENHRY, CDR2 SYGVKD. The CDR3 is 13 residues long. The DNA of the CDR3 is TGTGCCATCGGTAGGGGCAGGGAAACTGAAGCTTTCTTT. The encoded protein is CAIGRGRETEAFF.

In its sample, this clone was seen once. The chain joins TRBV6-1 to TRBJ2-7; 9 bases fit TRBD1. Germline CDR1 is MNHNS and CDR2 is SASEGT. This CDR3 is built from 13 residues. V trimming: 10 bases; J trimming: 1 base; junction bases outside the gene matches: 5. CDR3 sequence reads: CATRTGVSYEQYF. Here the CDR3 DNA reads TGTGCCACCCGGACAGGGGTTTCCTACGAGCAGTACTTC.

V and J are TRBV6-1 and TRBJ1-6; D gene ambiguous. Germline CDR1 and CDR2: MNHNS and SASEGT. V was cut by 7 bases and J by 7 bases, with 11 bases left in between. This CDR3 comprises 13 residues. The CDR3, as DNA: TGTGCCAGCATCGGCGGAAGAAATTCACCCCTCCACTTT. As protein: CASIGGRNSPLHF.

J is TRBJ1-2 and V is TRBV5-4; the D gene is possibly TRBD1 (5 bases). The CDR3 is 15 residues long. CDR1 SGHNT and CDR2 YYREEE come from the germline V gene (reference sequence). Between the trimmed V and J ends, which lost 4 bases and 5 bases, there was a span of 18 bases. The CDR3 protein is CASSLGLQGRYGYTF. The CDR3, as DNA: TGTGCCAGCAGCCTGGGACTCCAGGGTCGTTATGGCTACACCTTC.

As to this clone: The same CDR3 arises from other DNA sequences in this sample as well. The V and J genes are TRBV4-3 and TRBJ2-1; 10 bases line up with TRBD2. V was clipped by 0 bases and J by 7 bases; unmatched bases: 6. The CDR3 length is 16 residues. Looked up from germline, CDR1 is LGHNA and CDR2 is YSLEER. CDR3 loop: CASSQDVSGRANEQFF. The CDR3 DNA is TGCGCCAGCAGCCAAGATGTCAGCGGGAGGGCGAATGAGCAGTTCTTC.

Concerning this clone itself: This sample also contains other DNA sequences that code for the same CDR3. V is TRBV7-2 and J is TRBJ2-7, with 11 bases fitting TRBD2. V lost 5 bases to trimming and J lost 6 bases; unmatched junction nucleotides: 9. Germline CDR1 SGHTA, CDR2 FQGNSA. CDR3 length equals 15 residues. CDR3 residues: CASSPGLAGGSEQYF. CDR3 coding DNA: TGTGCCAGCAGCCCGGGTCTAGCGGGAGGCTCCGAGCAGTACTTC.

V usage is TRBV6-5 and J usage is TRBJ2-7, with TRBD1 identical over 7 bases. V lost 5 bases, J lost 1 base, and 8 bases stayed unmatched. This CDR3 has 15 amino acids. Germline assignment: CDR1 MNHEY and CDR2 SVGAGI. CDR3 residues: CASSPGQVISYEQYF. DNA for the CDR3: TGTGCCAGCAGTCCTGGACAGGTCATTTCCTACGAGCAGTACTTC.